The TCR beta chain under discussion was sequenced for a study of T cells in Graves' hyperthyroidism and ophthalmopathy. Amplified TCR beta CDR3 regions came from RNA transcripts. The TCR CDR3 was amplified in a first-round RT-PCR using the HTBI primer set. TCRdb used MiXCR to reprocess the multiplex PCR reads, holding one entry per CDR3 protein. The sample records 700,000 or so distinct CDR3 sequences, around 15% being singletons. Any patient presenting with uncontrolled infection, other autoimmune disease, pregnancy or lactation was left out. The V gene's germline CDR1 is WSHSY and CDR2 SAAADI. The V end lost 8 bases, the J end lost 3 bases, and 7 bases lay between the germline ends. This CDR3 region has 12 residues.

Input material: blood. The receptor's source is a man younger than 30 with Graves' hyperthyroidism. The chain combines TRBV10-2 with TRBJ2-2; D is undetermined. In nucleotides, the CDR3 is TGCGCCAGCCTTTGGGACACCGGGGAGCTGTTTTTT. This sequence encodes CASLWDTGELFF.